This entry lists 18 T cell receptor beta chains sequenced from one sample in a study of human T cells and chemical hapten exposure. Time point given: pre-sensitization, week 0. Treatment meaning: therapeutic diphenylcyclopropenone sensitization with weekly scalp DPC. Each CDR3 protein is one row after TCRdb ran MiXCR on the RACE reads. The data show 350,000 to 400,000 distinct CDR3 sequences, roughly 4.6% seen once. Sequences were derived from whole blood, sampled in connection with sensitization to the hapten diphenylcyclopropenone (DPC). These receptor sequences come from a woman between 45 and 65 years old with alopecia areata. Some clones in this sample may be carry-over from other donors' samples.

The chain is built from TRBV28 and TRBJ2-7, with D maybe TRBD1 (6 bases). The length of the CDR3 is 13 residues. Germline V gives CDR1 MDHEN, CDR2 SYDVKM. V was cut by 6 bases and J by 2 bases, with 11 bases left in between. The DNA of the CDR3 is TGTGCCAGCAGAGCGACAGGACCCTACGAGCAGTACTTC. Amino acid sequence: CASRATGPYEQYF.

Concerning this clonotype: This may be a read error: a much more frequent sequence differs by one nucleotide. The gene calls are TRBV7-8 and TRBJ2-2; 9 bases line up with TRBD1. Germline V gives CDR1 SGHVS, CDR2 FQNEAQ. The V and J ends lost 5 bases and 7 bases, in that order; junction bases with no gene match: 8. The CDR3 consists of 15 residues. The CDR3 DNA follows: TGTGCCAGCAGCCCCGGGACAGGGTGGCACGGGGAGCTGTTTTTT. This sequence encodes CASSPGTGWHGELFF.

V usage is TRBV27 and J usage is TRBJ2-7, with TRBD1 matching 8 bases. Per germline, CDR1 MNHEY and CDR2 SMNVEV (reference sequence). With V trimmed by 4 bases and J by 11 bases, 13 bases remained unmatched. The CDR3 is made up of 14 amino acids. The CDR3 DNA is TGTGCCAGCAGTTATCAGGGGACAGGAGAAAATGAGTACTTC. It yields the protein CASSYQGTGENEYF.

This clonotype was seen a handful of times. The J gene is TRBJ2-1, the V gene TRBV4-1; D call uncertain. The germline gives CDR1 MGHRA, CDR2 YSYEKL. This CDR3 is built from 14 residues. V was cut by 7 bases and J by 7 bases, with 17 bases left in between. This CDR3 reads CASTTSLSENEQFF. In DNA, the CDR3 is TGCGCCAGCACCACCTCCTTGAGCGAGAATGAGCAGTTCTTC.

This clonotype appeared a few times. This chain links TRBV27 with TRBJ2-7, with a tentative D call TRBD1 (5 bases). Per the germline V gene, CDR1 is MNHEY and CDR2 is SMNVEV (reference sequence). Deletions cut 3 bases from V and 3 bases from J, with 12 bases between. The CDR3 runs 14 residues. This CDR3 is CASSLGQGHYEQYF. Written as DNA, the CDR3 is TGTGCCAGCAGTTTGGGGCAGGGTCACTACGAGCAGTACTTC.

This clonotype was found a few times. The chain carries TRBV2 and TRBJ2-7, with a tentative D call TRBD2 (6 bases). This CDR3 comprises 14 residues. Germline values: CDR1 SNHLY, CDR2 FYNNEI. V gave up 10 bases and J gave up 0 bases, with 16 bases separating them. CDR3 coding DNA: TGTGCCACCGGTTATGGCGGGAACTCCTACGAGCAGTACTTC. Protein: CATGYGGNSYEQYF.

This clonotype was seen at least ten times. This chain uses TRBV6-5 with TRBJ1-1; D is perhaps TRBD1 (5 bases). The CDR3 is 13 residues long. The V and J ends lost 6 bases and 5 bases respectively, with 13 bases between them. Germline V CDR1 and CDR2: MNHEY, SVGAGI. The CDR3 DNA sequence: TGTGCCAGCAGAAACCCCGGGGGTACTGAAGCTTTCTTT. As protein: CASRNPGGTEAFF.

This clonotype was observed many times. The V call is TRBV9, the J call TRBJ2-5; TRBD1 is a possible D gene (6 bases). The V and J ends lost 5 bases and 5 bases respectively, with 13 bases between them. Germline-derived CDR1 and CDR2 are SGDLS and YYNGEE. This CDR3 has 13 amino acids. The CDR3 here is CASRGQTAETQYF. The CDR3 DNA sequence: TGTGCCAGCAGGGGACAAACCGCCGAGACCCAGTACTTC.

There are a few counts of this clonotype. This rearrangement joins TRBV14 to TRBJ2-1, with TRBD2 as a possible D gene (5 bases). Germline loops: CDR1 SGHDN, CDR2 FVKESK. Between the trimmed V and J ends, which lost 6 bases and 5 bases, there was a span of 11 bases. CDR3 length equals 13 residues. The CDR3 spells CASRGGLDNEQFF. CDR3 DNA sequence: TGTGCCAGCAGAGGAGGTCTCGACAATGAGCAGTTCTTC.

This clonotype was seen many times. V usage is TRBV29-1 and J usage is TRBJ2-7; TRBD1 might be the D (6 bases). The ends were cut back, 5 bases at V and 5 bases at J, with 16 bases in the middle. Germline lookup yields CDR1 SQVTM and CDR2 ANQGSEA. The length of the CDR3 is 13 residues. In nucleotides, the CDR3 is TGCAGCGTTAACGGACAGACGGGGAACGAGCAGTACTTC. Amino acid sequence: CSVNGQTGNEQYF.

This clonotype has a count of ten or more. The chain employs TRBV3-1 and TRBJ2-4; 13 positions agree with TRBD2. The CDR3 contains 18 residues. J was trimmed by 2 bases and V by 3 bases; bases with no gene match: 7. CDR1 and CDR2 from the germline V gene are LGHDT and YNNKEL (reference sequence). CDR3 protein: CASSQSGTSGTSKNIQYF. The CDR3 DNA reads TGTGCCAGCAGCCAGTCCGGGACTAGCGGGACTTCCAAAAACATTCAGTACTTC.

The CDR3 DNA reads TGTGCCAGCAGCCGAAAAGTTCAGGGCGGTTCCGATGAGCAGTTCTTC. This gives the protein CASSRKVQGGSDEQFF. The chain joins TRBV7-9 to TRBJ2-1, with D perhaps matching TRBD1 (5 bases). Trimming pared 5 bases from V and 8 bases from J, leaving 22 bases between. Germline lookup yields CDR1 SEHNR and CDR2 FQNEAQ (reference sequence). The CDR3 consists of 16 residues. Filled out from reference TRBV7-9 and TRBJ2-1, the complete variable domain reads DTGVSQNPRHKITKRGQNVTFRCDPISEHNRLYWYRQTLGQGPEFLTYFQNEAQLEKSRLLSDRFSAERPKGSFSTLEIQRTEQGDSAMYLCASSRKVQGGSDEQFFGPGTRLTVL.

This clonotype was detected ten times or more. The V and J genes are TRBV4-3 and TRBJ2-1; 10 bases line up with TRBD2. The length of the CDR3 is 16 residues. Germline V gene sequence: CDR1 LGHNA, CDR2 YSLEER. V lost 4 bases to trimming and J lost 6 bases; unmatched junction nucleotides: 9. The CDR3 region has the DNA TGCGCCAGCAGCCTGACTGGAGCGGGAGGGTCCAATGAGCAGTTCTTC. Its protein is CASSLTGAGGSNEQFF.

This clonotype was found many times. In DNA, the CDR3 is TGCAGCGTTGATCTTGACTTAGGACCAGAGACCCAGTACTTC. Residues: CSVDLDLGPETQYF. The chain carries TRBV29-1 and TRBJ2-5; D gene unclear. The CDR3 has 14 residues. V dropped 3 bases and J dropped 4 bases, with 15 bases sitting between them. Germline-derived CDR1 and CDR2 are SQVTM and ANQGSEA.

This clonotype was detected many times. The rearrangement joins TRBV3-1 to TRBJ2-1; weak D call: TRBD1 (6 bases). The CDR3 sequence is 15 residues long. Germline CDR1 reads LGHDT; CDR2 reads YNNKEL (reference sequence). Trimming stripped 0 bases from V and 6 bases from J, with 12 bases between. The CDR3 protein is CASSQDNREFNEQFF. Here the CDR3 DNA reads TGTGCCAGCAGCCAAGATAACAGGGAGTTCAATGAGCAGTTCTTC.

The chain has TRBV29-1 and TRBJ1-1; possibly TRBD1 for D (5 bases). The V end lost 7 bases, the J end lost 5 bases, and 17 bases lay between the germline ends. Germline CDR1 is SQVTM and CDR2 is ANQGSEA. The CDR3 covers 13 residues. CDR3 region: CSAGTWGRTEAFF. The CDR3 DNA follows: TGCAGCGCCGGGACTTGGGGAAGGACTGAAGCTTTCTTT.

Written as DNA, the CDR3 is TGTGCCAGCAGCGGGACTCTCCCTGAAGCTTTCTTT. Translated: CASSGTLPEAFF. The chain carries TRBV25-1 and TRBJ1-1, with D perhaps TRBD1 (5 bases). Germline CDR1 MGHDK, CDR2 SYGVNS. CDR3 length: 12 residues. V lost 6 bases, J lost 6 bases, and 11 bases lay in between.

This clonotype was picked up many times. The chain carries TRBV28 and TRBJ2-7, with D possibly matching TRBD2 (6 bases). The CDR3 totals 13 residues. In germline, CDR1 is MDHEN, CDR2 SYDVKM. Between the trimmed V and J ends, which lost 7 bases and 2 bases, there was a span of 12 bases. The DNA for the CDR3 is TGTGCCAGCAACAGCGGGTCAGCCTACGAGCAGTACTTC. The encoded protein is CASNSGSAYEQYF.